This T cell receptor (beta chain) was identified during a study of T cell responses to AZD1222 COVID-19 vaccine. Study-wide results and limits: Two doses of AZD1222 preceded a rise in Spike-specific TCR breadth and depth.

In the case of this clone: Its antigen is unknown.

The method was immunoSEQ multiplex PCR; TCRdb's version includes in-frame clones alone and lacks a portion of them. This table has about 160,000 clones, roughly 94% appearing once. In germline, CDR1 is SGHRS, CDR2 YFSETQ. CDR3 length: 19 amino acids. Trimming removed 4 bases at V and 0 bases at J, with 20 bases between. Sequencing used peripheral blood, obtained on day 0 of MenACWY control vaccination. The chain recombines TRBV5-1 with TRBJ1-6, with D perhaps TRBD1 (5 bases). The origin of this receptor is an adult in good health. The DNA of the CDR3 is TGCGCCAGCAGCCGACCTTGGGGGTTGAACAGCTCCTATAATTCACCCCTCCACTTT. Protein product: CASSRPWGLNSSYNSPLHF.